These 18 T cell receptor beta chains share one sample of origin, sequenced in a study of Ad26.COV2.S vaccination and SARS-CoV-2 variants. The treatment is: around 19 received Ad26.COV2.S at low or high dose, single or two shots; 5 received placebo; per-sample allocation not given. Specimen acquisition occurred on day 63 following the initial vaccine or placebo injection. This table comes from immunoSEQ multiplex PCR, and its TCRdb copy is limited to in-frame clones, with some not included. The repertoire has hundreds of thousands of clones, 83% of them found once; the top ten carry approximately 7%. The specimen was peripheral blood, collected in a trial of Ad26.COV2.S vaccine versus placebo. These receptors were taken from a person between 18 and 65 years old who received the Ad26.COV2.S COVID-19 vaccine or a placebo.

The chain is built from TRBV3-1 (or the pseudogene TRBV3-2) and TRBJ2-5, with TRBD1 matching 7 bases. Trimming cost V 3 bases and J 1 base; bases outside gene matches: 23. CDR1 LGHDT and CDR2 YNNKEL come from the germline V gene (reference sequence). The CDR3 contains 21 residues. As DNA, the CDR3 is TGTGCCAGCAGCCATGTCGGAAGAAGGGGGAGAGGAAGGGGGCCCCAAGAGACCCAGTACTTC. It translates to CASSHVGRRGRGRGPQETQYF.

The chain is built from TRBV7-8 and TRBJ1-1; D unclear. In germline, CDR1 is SGHVS, CDR2 FQNEAQ. V lost 5 bases and J 4 bases, leaving 8 bases between the germline ends. The CDR3 length is 12 residues. In DNA, the CDR3 is TGTGCCAGCAGCCCCCGGAGCACTGAAGCTTTCTTT. This sequence encodes CASSPRSTEAFF.

This chain joins TRBV12-3 or TRBV12-4 and TRBJ1-1; 7 bases align to TRBD1. The CDR3 has 13 residues. The J segment lost 7 bases and the V segment lost 6 bases, leaving 8 bases of the junction unmatched. DNA for the CDR3: TGTGCCAGCAGCCCGGGACAGCTCCTTGAAGCTTTCTTT. Amino acids: CASSPGQLLEAFF.

The chain has TRBV4-2 and TRBJ2-5, with D unresolved. This CDR3 spans 15 amino acids. Trimming took 0 bases from V and 3 from J, leaving 11 bases between them. The germline V gene has CDR1 LGHNA and CDR2 YNFKEQ. DNA for the CDR3: TGTGCCAGCAGCCAAGACGGGCGCAGAGAAGAGACCCAGTACTTC. This codes for CASSQDGRREETQYF.

The chain employs TRBV6-5 and TRBJ2-7; D may be TRBD2 (5 bases). CDR3 length: 11 amino acids. V lost 5 bases and J lost 7, with 9 bases in between. Germline values: CDR1 MNHEY, CDR2 SVGAGI. DNA for the CDR3: TGTGCCAGCAGTATACCGGGGGAGCAGTACTTC. Translation: CASSIPGEQYF.

This chain joins TRBV5-4 and TRBJ2-3, with unresolved D. The CDR3 loop spans 14 amino acids. CDR1 is SGHNT and CDR2 is YYREEE in the germline V gene (reference sequence). The V gene lost 4 bases and the J gene lost 2 bases, with 11 bases spanning the gap. CDR3 DNA: TGTGCCAGCAGCCGGCCGGCACACACAGATACGCAGTATTTT. Its protein is CASSRPAHTDTQYF.

The gene calls are TRBV9 and TRBJ2-1, with 10 positions matching TRBD2. Germline V gene sequence: CDR1 SGDLS, CDR2 YYNGEE. CDR3 size: 16 residues. After removal of 0 bases from V and 7 bases from J, the junction contained 7 bases not matched to a gene. This CDR3 is CASSVATSGDMNEQFF. The DNA of the CDR3 is TGTGCCAGCAGCGTAGCCACTAGCGGGGATATGAATGAGCAGTTCTTC.

The chain combines TRBV2 with TRBJ2-3; D not resolved. This CDR3 comprises 15 residues. CDR1 and CDR2 from the germline V gene are SNHLY and FYNNEI. The V end was cut by 4 bases, the J end by 6 bases, with 17 bases between. CDR3 in amino acids: CASSGYQIGWDTQYF. CDR3 sequence (DNA): TGTGCCAGCAGTGGGTATCAAATAGGTTGGGATACGCAGTATTTT.

This chain links TRBV2 with TRBJ2-1; TRBD2 agrees at 7 bases. CDR1 is SNHLY, CDR2 FYNNEI, per germline. The CDR3 spans 16 residues. Germline trimming cut 4 bases from V and 0 bases from J; bases unmatched to any gene: 6. The CDR3 DNA sequence: TGTGCCAGCAGTGGGGAGGGGTTGAGCTCCTACAATGAGCAGTTCTTC. Translation gives CASSGEGLSSYNEQFF.

The V call is TRBV6-2 or TRBV6-3, the J call TRBJ1-2; D not resolved. V lost 6 bases to trimming and J lost 4 bases, with 6 bases between them. CDR1 is MNHEY, CDR2 SVGEGT, per germline. The CDR3 is made up of 11 amino acids. The CDR3 is CASSSPYGYTF. As DNA, the CDR3 is TGTGCCAGCAGCAGCCCCTATGGCTACACCTTC.

The V and J genes are TRBV15 and TRBJ2-2, with 8 bases matching TRBD1. The germline gives CDR1 LNHNV, CDR2 YYDKDF (reference sequence). V lost 8 bases and J lost 3; bases outside the gene matches: 14. CDR3 length: 17 residues. CDR3 sequence (DNA): TGTGCCACCTCCCCCGCGCCCGGACAGGGATACACCGGGGAGCTGTTTTTT. This codes for CATSPAPGQGYTGELFF.

The rearrangement joins TRBV25-1 to TRBJ1-2; a possible D gene is TRBD1 (5 bases). V lost 4 bases, J lost 7 bases, and 13 bases lay in between. CDR1 and CDR2 (germline): MGHDK, SYGVNS. The CDR3 contains 13 residues. The CDR3 region is CASSVDRSIGYTF. In DNA, the CDR3 is TGTGCCAGCAGTGTCGACAGAAGTATTGGCTACACCTTC.

This chain joins TRBV12-5 and TRBJ2-5; 7 nucleotides match TRBD1. V lost 4 bases and J lost 5; bases outside the gene matches: 13. The length of the CDR3 is 16 residues. Germline assignment: CDR1 LGHNT and CDR2 FRNRAP. Here the CDR3 DNA reads TGTGCTAGTGGTTCCAACCGGGACAGCTTAGGGGAGACCCAGTACTTC. It is translated as CASGSNRDSLGETQYF.

This clone appeared once. V usage is TRBV19 and J usage is TRBJ1-5, with D unclear. CDR3 size: 15 residues. CDR1 and CDR2 (germline): LNHDA, SQIVND (reference sequence). The V gene lost 8 bases and the J gene lost 5 bases, with 19 bases spanning the gap. CDR3 in amino acids: CASCPFGGFHQPQHF. The CDR3, as DNA: TGTGCCAGTTGTCCCTTTGGAGGGTTTCATCAGCCCCAGCATTTT.

The chain links TRBV19 to TRBJ1-1; D not certain. Germline lookup yields CDR1 LNHDA and CDR2 SQIVND (reference sequence). This CDR3 is built from 16 residues. Trimming left V 3 bases short and J 3 bases short, with 17 bases between. The CDR3 reads CASSIGVTTLYTEAFF. The CDR3 region has the DNA TGTGCCAGTAGTATCGGAGTGACAACTTTATACACTGAAGCTTTCTTT. Using reference TRBV19 and TRBJ1-1 for the parts outside the CDR3, the full variable domain is DGGITQSPKYLFRKEGQNVTLSCEQNLNHDAMYWYRQDPGQGLRLIYYSQIVNDFQKGDIAEGYSVSREKKESFPLTVTSAQKNPTAFYLCASSIGVTTLYTEAFFGQGTRLTVV.

The chain joins TRBV13 to TRBJ2-7; D remains ambiguous. The CDR3 is 14 amino acids. V lost 2 bases to trimming and J lost 1 base, with 9 bases between them. From germline, CDR1 is PRHDT and CDR2 FYEKMQ (reference sequence). The CDR3: CASSLTDLSYEQYF. The CDR3, as DNA: TGTGCCAGCAGCTTAACAGATCTATCCTACGAGCAGTACTTC.

Only a few counts were recorded for this clone. The chain combines TRBV7-3 with TRBJ2-3, with a weak D call TRBD2 (5 bases). The CDR3 runs 16 residues. V was clipped by 2 bases and J by 0 bases, with 12 bases between them. CDR1 SGHTA and CDR2 FQGTGA come from the germline V gene. CDR3 in amino acids: CASSLLGRTSTDTQYF. CDR3 sequence (DNA): TGTGCCAGCAGCTTATTAGGACGGACTAGCACAGATACGCAGTATTTT.

V is TRBV6-5 and J is TRBJ2-3; TRBD1 might be the D (6 bases). The CDR3 consists of 14 residues. V was clipped by 9 bases and J by 1 base, with 14 bases between them. The germline V gene has CDR1 MNHEY and CDR2 SVGAGI. The CDR3 loop is CASRRAGGTDTQYF. The CDR3 region has the DNA TGTGCCAGTAGGAGAGCAGGGGGCACAGATACGCAGTATTTT.